This T cell receptor beta chain is drawn from a study of blood T cells in healthy people across ages. Alongside a J-beta primer mix, a sample-barcoded 5' primer served in a second PCR lasting about 6 to 11 cycles. TCRdb re-derived calls from the 5' RACE reads in MiXCR, one entry per CDR3 protein. Seen here are about 840,000 distinct CDR3 sequences, under 35% observed once, and the top ten hold roughly 10%. The CDR3 runs 13 residues. The germline V and J ends were trimmed by 7 bases and 0 bases, with 9 bases remaining between them. These sequences were also reported in another study, on T cells of mothers and their children. This second report adds: According to the study, all extracted RNA entered cDNA synthesis at roughly 1.5 ug per 15 ul. In each mother, TCR beta CDR3 reads exceeded 10 million; in each child, they numbered a few million. There were no persistent microchimeric T cell clones detected.

This clonotype was obtained from a woman aged 40 to 50 in good health. This chain joins TRBV12-3 or TRBV12-4 and TRBJ1-1; D not resolved. Material: blood. The CDR3, as DNA: TGTGCCAGCACCGCAGAGATGAACACTGAAGCTTTCTTT. It specifies CASTAEMNTEAFF.